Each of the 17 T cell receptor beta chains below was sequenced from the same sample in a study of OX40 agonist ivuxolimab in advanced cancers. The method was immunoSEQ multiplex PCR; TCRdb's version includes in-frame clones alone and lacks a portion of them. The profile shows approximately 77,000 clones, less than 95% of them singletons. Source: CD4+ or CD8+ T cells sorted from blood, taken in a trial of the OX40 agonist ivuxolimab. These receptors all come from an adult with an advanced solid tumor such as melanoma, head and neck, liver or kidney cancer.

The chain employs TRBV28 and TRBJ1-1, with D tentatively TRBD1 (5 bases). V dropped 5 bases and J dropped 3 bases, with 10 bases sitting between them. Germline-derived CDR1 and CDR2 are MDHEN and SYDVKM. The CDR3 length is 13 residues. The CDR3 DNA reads TGTGCCAGCAGTATAGGACAATACACTGAAGCTTTCTTT. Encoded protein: CASSIGQYTEAFF.

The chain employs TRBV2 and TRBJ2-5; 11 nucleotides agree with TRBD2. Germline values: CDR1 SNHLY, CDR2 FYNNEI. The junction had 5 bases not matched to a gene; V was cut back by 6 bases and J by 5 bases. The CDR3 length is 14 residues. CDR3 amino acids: CASRFSGGAETQYF. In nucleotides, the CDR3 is TGTGCCAGCAGATTTAGCGGGGGGGCCGAGACCCAGTACTTC.

The CDR3 protein is CASSITGSSSYNEQFF. The CDR3 bases are TGTGCCAGCAGCATTACAGGGTCCAGCTCCTACAATGAGCAGTTCTTC. V gene TRBV7-8 combines with J gene TRBJ2-1; possible D gene TRBD1, 6 bases. CDR1 and CDR2 from the germline V gene are SGHVS and FQNEAQ. Trimming took 5 bases from V and 0 from J, leaving 14 bases between them. CDR3 size: 16 residues.

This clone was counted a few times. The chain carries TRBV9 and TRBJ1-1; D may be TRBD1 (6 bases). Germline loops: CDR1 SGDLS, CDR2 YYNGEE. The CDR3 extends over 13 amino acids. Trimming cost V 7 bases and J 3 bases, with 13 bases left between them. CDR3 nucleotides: TGTGCCAGCGGGCAGGGGCCGGACACTGAAGCTTTCTTT. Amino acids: CASGQGPDTEAFF. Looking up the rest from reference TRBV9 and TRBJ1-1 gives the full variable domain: DSGVTQTPKHLITATGQRVTLRCSPRSGDLSVYWYQQSLDQGLQFLIQYYNGEERAKGNILERFSAQQFPDLHSELNLSSLELGDSALYFCASGQGPDTEAFFGQGTRLTVV.

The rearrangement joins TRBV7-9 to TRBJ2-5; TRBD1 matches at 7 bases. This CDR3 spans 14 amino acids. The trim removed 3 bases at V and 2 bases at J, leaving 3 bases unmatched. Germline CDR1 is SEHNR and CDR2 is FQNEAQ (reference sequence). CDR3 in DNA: TGTGCCAGCAGCTTTGGGACAGCGCAAGAGACCCAGTACTTC. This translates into CASSFGTAQETQYF. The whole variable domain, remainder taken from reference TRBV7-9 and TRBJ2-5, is DTGVSQNPRHKITKRGQNVTFRCDPISEHNRLYWYRQTLGQGPEFLTYFQNEAQLEKSRLLSDRFSAERPKGSFSTLEIQRTEQGDSAMYLCASSFGTAQETQYFGPGTRLLVL.

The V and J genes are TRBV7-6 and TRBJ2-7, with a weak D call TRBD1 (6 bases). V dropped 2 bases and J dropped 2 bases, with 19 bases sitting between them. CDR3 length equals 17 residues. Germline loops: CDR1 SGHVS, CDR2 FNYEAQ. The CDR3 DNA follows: TGTGCCAGCAGCTTAAATTCCGGCAGGACAGTTACCTACGAGCAGTACTTC. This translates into CASSLNSGRTVTYEQYF. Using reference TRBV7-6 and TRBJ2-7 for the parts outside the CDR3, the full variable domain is GAGVSQSPRYKVTKRGQDVALRCDPISGHVSLYWYRQALGQGPEFLTYFNYEAQQDKSGLPNDRFSAERPEGSISTLTIQRTEQRDSAMYRCASSLNSGRTVTYEQYFGPGTRLTVT.

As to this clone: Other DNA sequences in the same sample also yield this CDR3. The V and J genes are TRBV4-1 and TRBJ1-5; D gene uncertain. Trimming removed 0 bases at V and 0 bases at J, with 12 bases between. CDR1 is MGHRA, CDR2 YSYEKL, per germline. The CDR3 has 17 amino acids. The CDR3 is CASSQEGSLYSNQPQHF. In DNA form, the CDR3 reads TGCGCCAGCAGCCAAGAAGGATCGCTTTATAGCAATCAGCCCCAGCATTTT.

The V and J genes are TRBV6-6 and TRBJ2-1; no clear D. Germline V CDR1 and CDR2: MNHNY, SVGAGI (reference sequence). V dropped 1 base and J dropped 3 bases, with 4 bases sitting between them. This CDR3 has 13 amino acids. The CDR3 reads CASSYLSYNEQFF. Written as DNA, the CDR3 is TGTGCCAGCAGTTACTTGAGCTACAATGAGCAGTTCTTC.

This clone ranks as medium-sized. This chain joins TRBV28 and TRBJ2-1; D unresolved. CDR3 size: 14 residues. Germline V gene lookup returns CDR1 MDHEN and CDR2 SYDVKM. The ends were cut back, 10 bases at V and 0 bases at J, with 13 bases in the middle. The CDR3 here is CATNLANSYNEQFF. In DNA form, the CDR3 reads TGTGCCACCAACTTGGCGAACTCCTACAATGAGCAGTTCTTC.

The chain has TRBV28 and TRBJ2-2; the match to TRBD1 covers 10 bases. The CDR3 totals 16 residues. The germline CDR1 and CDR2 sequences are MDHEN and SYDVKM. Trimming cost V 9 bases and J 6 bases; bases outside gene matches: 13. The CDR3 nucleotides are TGTGCCAGTGATACCCCACCCGGGACAGGGGCCGGGGAGCTGTTTTTT. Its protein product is CASDTPPGTGAGELFF.

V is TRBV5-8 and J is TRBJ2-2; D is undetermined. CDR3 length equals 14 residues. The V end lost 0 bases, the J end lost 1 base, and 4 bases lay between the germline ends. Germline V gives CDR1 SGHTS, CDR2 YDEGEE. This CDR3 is CASSLVENTGELFF. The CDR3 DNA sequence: TGTGCCAGCAGCTTGGTTGAGAACACCGGGGAGCTGTTTTTT.

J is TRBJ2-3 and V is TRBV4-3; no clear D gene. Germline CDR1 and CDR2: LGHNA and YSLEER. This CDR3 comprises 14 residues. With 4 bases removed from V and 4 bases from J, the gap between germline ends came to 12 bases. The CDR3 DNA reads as TGCGCCAGCAGCCTAAGAATCGTGGCAGATACGCAGTATTTT. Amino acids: CASSLRIVADTQYF.

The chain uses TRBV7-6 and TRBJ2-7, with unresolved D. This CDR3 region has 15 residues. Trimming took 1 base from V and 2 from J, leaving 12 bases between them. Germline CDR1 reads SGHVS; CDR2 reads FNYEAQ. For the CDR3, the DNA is TGTGCCAGCAGCTTAGAAAGGGCTGCCCCCTACGAGCAGTACTTC. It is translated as CASSLERAAPYEQYF. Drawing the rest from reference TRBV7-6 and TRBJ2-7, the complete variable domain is GAGVSQSPRYKVTKRGQDVALRCDPISGHVSLYWYRQALGQGPEFLTYFNYEAQQDKSGLPNDRFSAERPEGSISTLTIQRTEQRDSAMYRCASSLERAAPYEQYFGPGTRLTVT.

In nucleotides, the CDR3 is TGTGCCAGCAGCATGACTAGAACCGGGGAGCTGTTTTTT. Translated: CASSMTRTGELFF. V and J are TRBV7-7 and TRBJ2-2; tentative D call: TRBD2 (6 bases). The germline V gene encodes CDR1 SSHAT and CDR2 FNYEAQ (reference sequence). The CDR3 contains 13 residues. Trimming removed 5 bases at V and 5 bases at J, with 9 bases between. Variable domain in full (rest from reference TRBV7-7 and TRBJ2-2): GAGVSQSPRYKVTKRGQDVTLRCDPISSHATLYWYQQALGQGPEFLTYFNYEAQPDKSGLPSDRFSAERPEGSISTLTIQRTEQRDSAMYRCASSMTRTGELFFGEGSRLTVL.

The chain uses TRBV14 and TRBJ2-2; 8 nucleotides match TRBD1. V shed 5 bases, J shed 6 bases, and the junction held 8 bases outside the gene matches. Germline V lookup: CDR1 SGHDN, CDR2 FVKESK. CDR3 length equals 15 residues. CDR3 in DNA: TGTGCCAGCAGCATTTGGACAGGGTACGCCGGGGAGCTGTTTTTT. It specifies CASSIWTGYAGELFF.

The CDR3 DNA sequence: TGCAGCGCGCTATTGTATGGGACAAGCTCTGGAAACACCATATATTTT. It translates to CSALLYGTSSGNTIYF. The chain couples TRBV29-1 to TRBJ1-3; tentatively, D is TRBD1 (6 bases). CDR3 length: 16 amino acids. Germline CDR1 and CDR2: SQVTM and ANQGSEA. V lost 7 bases and J lost 0, with 19 bases in between.

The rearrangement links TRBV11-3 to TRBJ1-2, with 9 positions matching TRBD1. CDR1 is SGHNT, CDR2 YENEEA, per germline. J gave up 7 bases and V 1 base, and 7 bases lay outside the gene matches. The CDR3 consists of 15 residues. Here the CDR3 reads CASSLGGQGMGGYTF. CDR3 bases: TGTGCCAGCAGCTTAGGCGGACAGGGGATGGGTGGCTACACCTTC.